One sample yielded the 2 T cell receptor beta chains listed below, sequenced in a study of T cell responses to AZD1222 COVID-19 vaccine. Data came from immunoSEQ multiplex PCR; TCRdb stores just in-frame clones and leaves some out. The sample consists of some 170,000 clones, about nine tenths of them appearing once. The starting material was peripheral blood, obtained 28 days after the second dose of the MenACWY control vaccine. These receptors all stem from an adult who received the MenACWY meningococcal vaccine as a control.

This rearrangement joins TRBV14 to TRBJ2-3; D call uncertain. This CDR3 contains 11 residues. V was cut by 3 bases and J by 4 bases, with 2 bases left in between. CDR1 and CDR2 from the germline V gene are SGHDN and FVKESK. In DNA, the CDR3 is TGTGCCAGCAGCCAGGCAGATACGCAGTATTTT. Translated, it gives CASSQADTQYF.

This clone was found a few times. V gene TRBV11-3 combines with J gene TRBJ2-2, with D unclear. The germline V and J ends were trimmed by 3 bases and 5 bases, with 4 bases remaining between them. Per the germline V gene, CDR1 is SGHNT and CDR2 is YENEEA. The CDR3 covers 12 residues. CDR3 protein: CASSLGTGELFF. In DNA form, the CDR3 reads TGTGCCAGCAGCTTGGGGACCGGGGAGCTGTTTTTT.